These 30 T cell receptor beta chains came from one sample sequenced in a study of radiotherapy plus CTLA-4 blockade in lung cancer. Produced via immunoSEQ multiplex PCR; TCRdb's table is partial and in-frame only. Here the sample spans 89,000 or so clones, around four fifths being singletons. The specimen comprised peripheral blood, sampled from a patient treated with radiotherapy plus ipilimumab. Receptor source: a human donor with non-small cell lung cancer who had a partial response to radiotherapy plus ipilimumab.

The genes are TRBV30 and TRBJ1-3; 7 bases fit TRBD1. Germline V lookup: CDR1 GTSNPN, CDR2 SVGIG (reference sequence). The CDR3 has 15 amino acids. After removal of 2 bases from V and 2 bases from J, the junction contained 6 bases not matched to a gene. Here the CDR3 reads CAWSRRGPTGNTIYF. CDR3 DNA: TGTGCCTGGAGTCGAAGGGGGCCGACTGGAAACACCATATATTTT.

The DNA for the CDR3 is TGTGCCACCAGCCCGGCTAGCGGGAGAGTCTTAGAGACCCAGTACTTC. It encodes CATSPASGRVLETQYF. The rearrangement links TRBV2 to TRBJ2-5; 10 bases agree with TRBD2. J lost 4 bases, V lost 10 bases, and 15 bases had no gene match. The length of the CDR3 is 16 residues. Germline loops: CDR1 SNHLY, CDR2 FYNNEI.

The chain is built from TRBV5-8 and TRBJ2-3; D is perhaps TRBD2 (6 bases). This CDR3 is 15 amino acids long. Germline-derived CDR1 and CDR2 are SGHTS and YDEGEE. V lost 1 base and J 4 bases, leaving 13 bases between the germline ends. CDR3 DNA: TGTGCCAGCAGCTTGTCAATGCCGGGGGCAGATACGCAGTATTTT. It is translated as CASSLSMPGADTQYF.

With respect to this clone: Germline is not matched at one junction end, which may reflect a read error. This rearrangement joins TRBV25-1 to TRBJ1-2, with 8 nucleotides matching TRBD1. The CDR3 totals 14 residues. CDR1 is MGHDK, CDR2 SYGVNS, per germline. This CDR3 reads CASSEPQGVYSYTF. CDR3 nucleotide sequence: TGTGCCAGCAGTGAGCCACAGGGGGTCTATAGCTACACCTTC.

The chain couples TRBV2 to TRBJ1-1; TRBD1 matches 10 bases. CDR1 and CDR2 (germline): SNHLY, FYNNEI. This CDR3 spans 15 amino acids. The trim removed 7 bases at V and 4 bases at J, leaving 9 bases unmatched. The CDR3 nucleotides are TGTGCCAGCAAGAGTTTCGGGACAGGGGCCACTGAAGCTTTCTTT. Its protein is CASKSFGTGATEAFF.

This clone was seen just once. The chain links TRBV11-2 to TRBJ2-7, with TRBD2 matching 10 bases. Germline CDR1 SGHAT, CDR2 FQNNGV. The CDR3 runs 14 residues. J lost 2 bases, V lost 5 bases, and 3 bases had no gene match. CDR3 sequence (DNA): TGTGCCAGCAGCACTAGCGGGACTACCTACGAGCAGTACTTC. As protein: CASSTSGTTYEQYF.

This clone was detected a few times. This chain uses TRBV19 with TRBJ2-1; 14 bases align to TRBD2. The CDR3 length is 18 residues. The ends lost 4 bases at V and 2 bases at J; junction bases unmatched: 7. CDR1 and CDR2 (germline): LNHDA, SQIVND (reference sequence). CDR3 region: CASSTGTSGRDTYNEQFF. In nucleotides, the CDR3 is TGTGCCAGTAGTACCGGGACTAGCGGGAGAGATACCTACAATGAGCAGTTCTTC.

This clone appeared a few times. The rearrangement joins TRBV11-2 to TRBJ2-5; TRBD2 might be the D (6 bases). Deletions cut 4 bases from V and 2 bases from J, with 14 bases between. CDR3 size: 15 residues. CDR1 is SGHAT and CDR2 is FQNNGV in the germline V gene. The chain's CDR3 is CASSSDRLVQETQYF. CDR3 nucleotide sequence: TGTGCCAGCAGCTCGGACCGACTAGTTCAAGAGACCCAGTACTTC. The whole variable domain, remainder taken from reference TRBV11-2 and TRBJ2-5, is EAGVAQSPRYKIIEKRQSVAFWCNPISGHATLYWYQQILGQGPKLLIQFQNNGVVDDSQLPKDRFSAERLKGVDSTLKIQPAKLEDSAVYLCASSSDRLVQETQYFGPGTRLLVL.

This clone has just a few counts. This same CDR3 is encoded by further DNA sequences in the sample. The chain couples TRBV5-6 to TRBJ2-3; no definite D call. The CDR3 is 14 residues long. Trimming removed 0 bases at V and 1 base at J, with 6 bases between. Germline V gives CDR1 SGHDT, CDR2 YYEEEE. CDR3 in DNA: TGTGCCAGCAGCTTGGGGGCTGGCACAGATACGCAGTATTTT. Its protein product is CASSLGAGTDTQYF.

The V call is TRBV7-3, the J call TRBJ2-5, with 14 nucleotides matching TRBD2. CDR3 length: 16 amino acids. The J segment lost 4 bases and the V segment lost 0 bases, leaving 1 base of the junction unmatched. Germline V lookup: CDR1 SGHTA, CDR2 FQGTGA. CDR3 DNA: TGTGCCAGCAGCTTAACGGGACTAGCGGGAGCAGAGACCCAGTACTTC. Protein: CASSLTGLAGAETQYF.

The J gene is TRBJ2-3, the V gene TRBV5-1; 7 bases are shared with TRBD1. With V trimmed by 3 bases and J by 2 bases, 3 bases remained unmatched. Germline V gives CDR1 SGHRS, CDR2 YFSETQ. The CDR3 is 14 residues long. The CDR3 bases are TGCGCCAGCAGCTCGGGACAGCACACAGATACGCAGTATTTT. Translated: CASSSGQHTDTQYF.

The rearrangement links TRBV2 to TRBJ2-1; D gene uncertain. The germline V and J ends were trimmed by 3 bases and 4 bases, with 10 bases remaining between them. Germline CDR1 is SNHLY and CDR2 is FYNNEI. This CDR3 comprises 14 residues. The CDR3 loop reads CASSERQTYNEQFF. Written as DNA, the CDR3 is TGTGCCAGCAGTGAGAGGCAGACTTACAATGAGCAGTTCTTC. Filled out from reference TRBV2 and TRBJ2-1, the complete variable domain reads EPEVTQTPSHQVTQMGQEVILRCVPISNHLYFYWYRQILGQKVEFLVSFYNNEISEKSEIFDDQFSVERPDGSNFTLKIRSTKLEDSAMYFCASSERQTYNEQFFGPGTRLTVL.

This chain connects TRBV6-1 to TRBJ1-1, with 10 bases fitting TRBD1. This CDR3 is 15 amino acids long. Germline V CDR1 and CDR2: MNHNS, SASEGT. V was clipped by 6 bases and J by 12 bases; unmatched bases: 16. Here the CDR3 DNA reads TGTGCCAGCAGCGATAGGGACAGGGGTAGTCGGCGGCCTTTCTTT. It translates to CASSDRDRGSRRPFF.

The chain carries TRBV6-1 and TRBJ2-5; 10 nucleotides match TRBD1. The CDR3 is 15 amino acids. From germline, CDR1 is MNHNS and CDR2 SASEGT. Germline trimming cut 2 bases from V and 5 bases from J; bases unmatched to any gene: 5. The DNA for the CDR3 is TGTGCCAGCAGTGAAAGGGGACAGGGGTGGGAGACCCAGTACTTC. Its translation is CASSERGQGWETQYF.

The rearrangement joins TRBV28 to TRBJ1-5; D ambiguous. The CDR3 has 15 amino acids. Trimming shortened V by 5 bases and J by 6 bases, and 17 bases separated the two germline ends. Germline V CDR1 and CDR2: MDHEN, SYDVKM. This CDR3 is CASSPGRLGGQPQHF. The CDR3 DNA follows: TGTGCCAGCAGTCCAGGACGCTTAGGAGGTCAGCCCCAGCATTTT.

The chain has TRBV5-1 and TRBJ1-1; a weak D match, TRBD1 (6 bases). The CDR3 covers 14 residues. The V gene lost 1 base and the J gene lost 4 bases, with 11 bases spanning the gap. Germline-derived CDR1 and CDR2 are SGHRS and YFSETQ. CDR3 bases: TGCGCCAGCAGCTTGCAGGGGCAGAGCACTGAAGCTTTCTTT. Amino acid sequence: CASSLQGQSTEAFF.

The CDR3 protein is CASSGHREAKNIQYF. The CDR3 DNA sequence: TGTGCCAGCAGTGGTCACAGGGAGGCCAAAAACATTCAGTACTTC. This rearrangement joins TRBV2 to TRBJ2-4; TRBD1 might be the D (6 bases). This CDR3 has 15 residues. The V end was cut by 4 bases, the J end by 1 base, with 11 bases between. Germline lookup yields CDR1 SNHLY and CDR2 FYNNEI. Variable domain in full (rest from reference TRBV2 and TRBJ2-4): EPEVTQTPSHQVTQMGQEVILRCVPISNHLYFYWYRQILGQKVEFLVSFYNNEISEKSEIFDDQFSVERPDGSNFTLKIRSTKLEDSAMYFCASSGHREAKNIQYFGAGTRLSVL.

The genes are TRBV7-2 and TRBJ2-7; 8 bases line up with TRBD1. V trimming: 2 bases; J trimming: 3 bases; junction bases outside the gene matches: 6. The CDR3 is 15 amino acids. Germline V CDR1 and CDR2: SGHTA, FQGNSA. The CDR3 loop reads CASSLLQGGLYEQYF. The CDR3 DNA reads TGTGCCAGCAGCTTACTACAGGGGGGTCTCTACGAGCAGTACTTC. The complete variable domain, with remaining parts taken from reference TRBV7-2 and TRBJ2-7, reads GAGVSQSPSNKVTEKGKDVELRCDPISGHTALYWYRQSLGQGLEFLIYFQGNSAPDKSGLPSDRFSAERTGGSVSTLTIQRTQQEDSAVYLCASSLLQGGLYEQYFGPGTRLTVT.

This clone was picked up a small number of times. The V and J genes are TRBV4-2 and TRBJ2-1; a weak D match, TRBD2 (6 bases). V lost 5 bases to trimming and J lost 0 bases, with 14 bases between them. This CDR3 has 16 residues. Germline V gene data show CDR1 as LGHNA and CDR2 as YNFKEQ. The CDR3 region is CASSVTSWSSYNEQFF. CDR3 bases: TGTGCCAGCAGCGTCACTAGCTGGAGCTCCTACAATGAGCAGTTCTTC.

This rearrangement joins TRBV7-3 to TRBJ2-1; 8 bases map to TRBD2. Unmatched junction bases numbered 8, after V lost 8 bases and J lost 5 bases. Germline loops: CDR1 SGHTA, CDR2 FQGTGA. The CDR3 runs to 14 residues. The CDR3: CASSGTSRNNEQFF. Here the CDR3 DNA reads TGTGCCAGCTCCGGGACTAGTCGAAACAATGAGCAGTTCTTC.

The chain employs TRBV12-5 and TRBJ2-3; D is perhaps TRBD2 (6 bases). This CDR3 spans 13 amino acids. Germline CDR1 reads LGHNT; CDR2 reads FRNRAP. V was pared by 6 bases and J by 7 bases, with 14 bases between. Here the CDR3 DNA reads TGTGCTAGTGGCCCCCTCGGGGGAAATACGCAGTATTTT. Its translation: CASGPLGGNTQYF.

This sequence joins TRBV27 and TRBJ1-4; the D gene is possibly TRBD1 (5 bases). This CDR3 spans 14 amino acids. V gave up 8 bases and J gave up 2 bases, with 12 bases separating them. Germline V lookup: CDR1 MNHEY, CDR2 SMNVEV (reference sequence). CDR3 loop: CASRPGGTNEKLFF. CDR3 bases: TGTGCCAGCCGCCCCGGGGGTACTAATGAAAAACTGTTTTTT.

This clone was seen only once. This rearrangement joins TRBV7-7 to TRBJ2-1; TRBD2 matches at 9 bases. In germline, CDR1 is SSHAT, CDR2 FNYEAQ (reference sequence). This CDR3 comprises 13 residues. V was clipped by 5 bases and J by 7 bases; unmatched bases: 3. This chain's CDR3 is CASSTGLANEQFF. CDR3 nucleotide sequence: TGTGCCAGCAGCACCGGACTAGCGAATGAGCAGTTCTTC.

The genes are TRBV2 and TRBJ2-1, with 10 bases aligning to TRBD2. Per the germline V gene, CDR1 is SNHLY and CDR2 is FYNNEI. CDR3 length: 20 amino acids. Trimming at V came to 2 bases and at J to 5 bases, leaving 18 bases not matched to a gene. This CDR3 reads CASSEIRVGGAGGPDNEQFF. The CDR3 DNA sequence: TGTGCCAGCAGTGAAATCCGCGTGGGGGGAGCGGGAGGGCCGGACAATGAGCAGTTCTTC.

CDR3 coding DNA: TGTGCCAGCAGGCTCGGGACTAGCAGTTACGAGCAGTACTTC. Translated: CASRLGTSSYEQYF. The chain has TRBV6-1 and TRBJ2-7, with 9 bases fitting TRBD2. The germline V gene has CDR1 MNHNS and CDR2 SASEGT. V shed 6 bases and J 4 bases; nucleotides not matched to a gene: 7. This CDR3 spans 14 amino acids.

V gene TRBV5-1 combines with J gene TRBJ1-3; the D gene is possibly TRBD1 (5 bases). V lost 4 bases, J lost 0 bases, and 23 bases lay in between. Germline-derived CDR1 and CDR2 are SGHRS and YFSETQ. This CDR3 spans 19 amino acids. In DNA, the CDR3 is TGCGCCAGCAGCCGGGGGGACTTGCGGGGAGTTAACTCTGGAAACACCATATATTTT. Its translation: CASSRGDLRGVNSGNTIYF.

The genes are TRBV7-2 and TRBJ2-7; 10 bases fit TRBD2. The V and J ends lost 0 bases and 3 bases, in that order; junction bases with no gene match: 2. From germline, CDR1 is SGHTA and CDR2 FQGNSA. The CDR3 is made up of 15 amino acids. This chain's CDR3 is CASSLALAGLYEQYF. In DNA, the CDR3 is TGTGCCAGCAGCTTAGCACTAGCGGGACTCTACGAGCAGTACTTC. The full variable domain, rest sourced from reference TRBV7-2 and TRBJ2-7, is GAGVSQSPSNKVTEKGKDVELRCDPISGHTALYWYRQSLGQGLEFLIYFQGNSAPDKSGLPSDRFSAERTGGSVSTLTIQRTQQEDSAVYLCASSLALAGLYEQYFGPGTRLTVT.

The chain combines TRBV6-5 with TRBJ1-2; the match to TRBD1 covers 10 bases. Germline V lookup: CDR1 MNHEY, CDR2 SVGAGI. This CDR3 region has 15 residues. V lost 5 bases and J lost 7; bases outside the gene matches: 10. The CDR3 spells CASSKPGQGIPGYTF. DNA of the CDR3: TGTGCCAGCAGTAAACCGGGACAGGGGATCCCTGGCTACACCTTC.

The V and J genes are TRBV10-2 and TRBJ2-2; no clear D gene. The ends were cut back, 8 bases at V and 6 bases at J, with 4 bases in the middle. Germline CDR1 WSHSY, CDR2 SAAADI. This CDR3 is 10 amino acids long. The CDR3 region is CASSAGELFF. CDR3 nucleotide sequence: TGCGCCAGCTCTGCCGGGGAGCTGTTTTTT.

This chain connects TRBV7-9 to TRBJ2-1; 9 bases fit TRBD2. The CDR3 has 17 amino acids. The germline V gene has CDR1 SEHNR and CDR2 FQNEAQ (reference sequence). V shed 5 bases, J shed 3 bases, and the junction held 11 bases outside the gene matches. The CDR3 DNA is TGTGCCAGCAGCCCAAATCCTCTAGCGGGAATCTACAATGAGCAGTTCTTC. Translation gives CASSPNPLAGIYNEQFF.